The 19 T cell receptor beta chains reported below all come from one sample, sequenced in a study of blood T cell repertoires in COVID-19. Produced via immunoSEQ multiplex PCR; TCRdb's table is partial and in-frame only. Of 320,000 or so clones listed, less than 90% are singletons. Sequencing input: PBMCs or T cells enriched from blood (not recorded which). Receptors were obtained from a woman aged 30 to 39 who had recovered from COVID-19.

J is TRBJ2-3 and V is TRBV2; a possible D gene is TRBD2 (6 bases). The CDR3 is 14 amino acids. Trimming left V 6 bases short and J 4 bases short, with 14 bases between. Germline CDR1 SNHLY, CDR2 FYNNEI. The CDR3 loop reads CASSLLPGADTQYF. Here the CDR3 DNA reads TGTGCCAGCAGCCTCCTCCCGGGGGCAGATACGCAGTATTTT. The full variable domain, in which reference TRBV2 and TRBJ2-3 provide the parts outside the CDR3, is EPEVTQTPSHQVTQMGQEVILRCVPISNHLYFYWYRQILGQKVEFLVSFYNNEISEKSEIFDDQFSVERPDGSNFTLKIRSTKLEDSAMYFCASSLLPGADTQYFGPGTRLTVL.

This chain uses TRBV15 with TRBJ2-7; 12 nucleotides agree with TRBD2. The CDR3 totals 17 residues. Germline V CDR1 and CDR2: LNHNV, YYDKDF (reference sequence). V trimming: 0 bases; J trimming: 2 bases; junction bases outside the gene matches: 5. CDR3 in amino acids: CATSRDLTSGGPYEQYF. For the CDR3, the DNA is TGTGCCACCAGCAGAGATCTTACTAGCGGGGGGCCCTACGAGCAGTACTTC.

This CDR3 reads CASSLRGGTGMNQPQHF. The CDR3 DNA follows: TGTGCCAGCAGTTTGAGGGGAGGGACAGGGATGAATCAGCCCCAGCATTTT. The genes are TRBV28 and TRBJ1-5, with TRBD1 matching over 9 bases. Germline values: CDR1 MDHEN, CDR2 SYDVKM. The V segment lost 3 bases and the J segment 4 bases; nucleotides outside the gene matches: 10. The length of the CDR3 is 17 residues.

The chain joins TRBV28 to TRBJ2-1; 13 bases are shared with TRBD2. Germline CDR1 is MDHEN and CDR2 is SYDVKM. The CDR3 is 18 residues long. The junction had 7 bases not matched to a gene; V was cut back by 5 bases and J by 0 bases. Here the CDR3 reads CASSPGGLAGSSYNEQFF. CDR3 bases: TGTGCCAGCAGTCCAGGGGGACTAGCGGGGAGCTCCTACAATGAGCAGTTCTTC. The full variable domain, completed using reference TRBV28 and TRBJ2-1, is DVKVTQSSRYLVKRTGEKVFLECVQDMDHENMFWYRQDPGLGLRLIYFSYDVKMKEKGDIPEGYSVSREKKERFSLILESASTNQTSMYLCASSPGGLAGSSYNEQFFGPGTRLTVL.

The chain recombines TRBV28 with TRBJ1-2; 8 bases are a match to TRBD1. The CDR3 length is 14 residues. Germline CDR1 and CDR2: MDHEN and SYDVKM. With V trimmed by 6 bases and J by 7 bases, 10 bases remained unmatched. The chain's CDR3 is CASSPTGVALGYTF. The CDR3 DNA follows: TGTGCCAGCAGCCCGACAGGGGTGGCTCTTGGCTACACCTTC.

The chain is built from TRBV7-2 and TRBJ1-1; 7 nucleotides align to TRBD1. The CDR3 has 15 amino acids. V shed 5 bases and J 1 base; nucleotides not matched to a gene: 7. Germline lookup yields CDR1 SGHTA and CDR2 FQGNSA. Written as DNA, the CDR3 is TGTGCCAGCAGCCAGACAGGGAGAGGGAACACTGAAGCTTTCTTT. Amino acids: CASSQTGRGNTEAFF.

V usage is TRBV24-1 and J usage is TRBJ1-2; D is perhaps TRBD1 (5 bases). The V gene's germline CDR1 is KGHDR and CDR2 SFDVKD. V lost 9 bases and J lost 3, with 10 bases in between. The CDR3 is 12 amino acids. Here the CDR3 reads CATSGGDYGYTF. In nucleotides, the CDR3 is TGTGCCACCTCCGGGGGTGACTATGGCTACACCTTC.

The gene calls are TRBV28 and TRBJ1-3; maybe TRBD1 (5 bases). V was shortened by 11 bases and J by 3 bases, with 11 bases between the two germline ends. The CDR3 is 12 residues long. The V gene's germline CDR1 is MDHEN and CDR2 SYDVKM. The chain's CDR3 is CAPRVLGNTIYF. The CDR3 region has the DNA TGTGCCCCCAGGGTGCTTGGAAACACCATATATTTT. Filled out from reference TRBV28 and TRBJ1-3, the complete variable domain reads DVKVTQSSRYLVKRTGEKVFLECVQDMDHENMFWYRQDPGLGLRLIYFSYDVKMKEKGDIPEGYSVSREKKERFSLILESASTNQTSMYLCAPRVLGNTIYFGEGSWLTVV.

This sequence joins TRBV2 and TRBJ1-5; 8 nucleotides match TRBD1. J was trimmed by 5 bases and V by 5 bases; bases with no gene match: 2. The CDR3 is 13 residues long. The germline gives CDR1 SNHLY, CDR2 FYNNEI. In nucleotides, the CDR3 is TGTGCCAGCAGTACGACAGGGGATCAGCCCCAGCATTTT. Its translation: CASSTTGDQPQHF.

This clone has a single count. This rearrangement joins TRBV29-1 to TRBJ1-1; D is ambiguous. Germline lookup yields CDR1 SQVTM and CDR2 ANQGSEA. This CDR3 contains 13 residues. Trimming cost V 4 bases and J 5 bases, with 14 bases left between them. The CDR3 is CSVGDRGGTEAFF. As DNA, the CDR3 is TGCAGCGTTGGTGACCGGGGAGGGACTGAAGCTTTCTTT.

The CDR3 here is CSVGGRANTEAFF. CDR3 nucleotide sequence: TGCAGCGTTGGGGGCAGGGCGAACACTGAAGCTTTCTTT. This chain uses TRBV29-1 with TRBJ1-1; possible D gene TRBD1, 5 bases. Germline V gene lookup returns CDR1 SQVTM and CDR2 ANQGSEA. CDR3 length: 13 residues. The V and J ends lost 4 bases and 1 base respectively, with 10 bases between them.

V gene TRBV28 combines with J gene TRBJ1-5; no definite D call. Trimming took 3 bases from V and 6 from J, leaving 12 bases between them. This CDR3 comprises 14 residues. Germline V CDR1 and CDR2: MDHEN, SYDVKM. This chain's CDR3 is CASSFGRSGQPQHF. DNA for the CDR3: TGTGCCAGCAGTTTCGGCAGGTCCGGTCAGCCCCAGCATTTT.

This sequence joins TRBV15 and TRBJ2-7; D might be TRBD2 (6 bases). The V and J ends lost 0 bases and 7 bases respectively, with 13 bases between them. Per the germline V gene, CDR1 is LNHNV and CDR2 is YYDKDF (reference sequence). The CDR3 totals 14 residues. The CDR3 here is CATSRDVAREEQYF. In DNA form, the CDR3 reads TGTGCCACCAGCAGAGATGTGGCACGGGAGGAGCAGTACTTC.

A word on this clone: At the DNA level, this CDR3 is encoded by other sequences in the same sample as well. The gene calls are TRBV9 and TRBJ1-1; D gene uncertain. V was trimmed by 0 bases and J by 1 base, leaving 4 bases between them. This CDR3 comprises 13 residues. Germline CDR1 is SGDLS and CDR2 is YYNGEE. DNA of the CDR3: TGTGCCAGCAGCGTAGCGGGGAACACTGAAGCTTTCTTT. Protein product: CASSVAGNTEAFF. The whole variable domain, filled in from reference TRBV9 and TRBJ1-1, reads DSGVTQTPKHLITATGQRVTLRCSPRSGDLSVYWYQQSLDQGLQFLIQYYNGEERAKGNILERFSAQQFPDLHSELNLSSLELGDSALYFCASSVAGNTEAFFGQGTRLTVV.

This rearrangement joins TRBV4-1 to TRBJ1-6, with TRBD1 matching 7 bases. V was pared by 3 bases and J by 7 bases, with 15 bases of the junction left unmatched. This CDR3 comprises 18 residues. Germline CDR1 MGHRA, CDR2 YSYEKL. CDR3: CASSHYPVTGTANSPLHF. The CDR3 coding sequence is TGCGCCAGCAGCCATTATCCAGTAACCGGGACAGCCAATTCACCCCTCCACTTT.

V gene TRBV6-2 or TRBV6-3 combines with J gene TRBJ1-1, with D possibly matching TRBD1 (6 bases). Germline V gene lookup returns CDR1 MNHEY and CDR2 SVGEGT. The CDR3 has 14 amino acids. V dropped 4 bases and J dropped 1 base, with 10 bases sitting between them. CDR3 sequence (DNA): TGTGCCAGCAGTTCTACAGGGAGGAACACTGAAGCTTTCTTT. This translates into CASSSTGRNTEAFF.

This chain joins TRBV10-3 and TRBJ1-5; D may be TRBD1 (6 bases). The V end was cut by 3 bases, the J end by 4 bases, with 13 bases between. This CDR3 comprises 15 residues. In germline, CDR1 is ENHRY, CDR2 SYGVKD. As DNA, the CDR3 is TGTGCCATCAGTGACGCTGGGGGCCCGAATCAGCCCCAGCATTTT. This gives the protein CAISDAGGPNQPQHF.

The chain combines TRBV5-1 with TRBJ2-3; no definite D call. From germline, CDR1 is SGHRS and CDR2 YFSETQ. Trimming took off 2 bases at V and 5 bases at J, with 9 bases between the two ends. There are 13 residues in the CDR3. The CDR3 is CASSLIPQDTQYF. The DNA of the CDR3 is TGCGCCAGCAGCTTAATCCCCCAAGATACGCAGTATTTT.

This clone was seen a few times. V usage is TRBV30 and J usage is TRBJ2-7; 7 nucleotides line up with TRBD1. This CDR3 is built from 15 residues. CDR1 GTSNPN and CDR2 SVGIG come from the germline V gene (reference sequence). V dropped 1 base and J dropped 3; count of bases not matched to a gene: 9. The DNA for the CDR3 is TGTGCCTGGAGTGACCCGACAGGGATTATCTACGAGCAGTACTTC. Protein: CAWSDPTGIIYEQYF.